Each of the 22 T cell receptor beta chains below was sequenced from the same sample in a study of T-cell reconstitution after alpha-beta-depleted transplantation in children. Unique molecular identifiers were built into the TCRbeta library. TCRdb analysed the PCR reads with MiXCR anew, one entry per CDR3 protein. The sample gives 130,000 to 150,000 distinct CDR3 sequences, 8.8% of which show up once; roughly 20% is in the top ten. Sequenced here: PBMCs, mostly from graft donor cells, sampled 180 days after TCRalphabeta/CD19-depleted stem cell transplant. All receptors derive from a female patient aged 2 to 10 who had a stem cell transplant for congenital amegakaryocytic thrombocytopenia, so the T cells may come from the graft donor.

The rearrangement uses TRBV6-1 and TRBJ2-7; TRBD2 aligns across 14 bases. J was trimmed by 6 bases and V by 5 bases; bases with no gene match: 9. Germline V gene sequence: CDR1 MNHNS, CDR2 SASEGT. CDR3 length: 16 amino acids. The CDR3 region is CASSHGTSGSIGEQYF. The CDR3 DNA is TGTGCCAGCAGTCATGGGACTAGCGGGAGTATAGGCGAGCAGTACTTC.

In this sample, this clonotype turned up many times. The chain links TRBV6-1 to TRBJ2-1; D tentatively reads TRBD1 or TRBD2 (5 bases each). Germline V gene sequence: CDR1 MNHNS, CDR2 SASEGT. Trimming removed 3 bases from V and 3 bases from J, with 12 bases in between. The CDR3 has 15 residues. The DNA for the CDR3 is TGTGCCAGCAGTGAGAGAGGGGACGTCTACAATGAGCAGTTCTTC. Residues: CASSERGDVYNEQFF.

This clonotype has more than one count but fewer than ten. The chain uses TRBV2 and TRBJ1-4, with D unclear. V was clipped by 3 bases and J by 4 bases, with 9 bases between them. Germline V lookup: CDR1 SNHLY, CDR2 FYNNEI. The CDR3 is 14 residues long. The CDR3 loop is CASSDRESNEKLFF. The CDR3 region has the DNA TGTGCCAGCAGTGACCGAGAAAGTAATGAAAAACTGTTTTTT.

This clonotype has just a few counts. V is TRBV7-2 and J is TRBJ2-3; no clear D. The V end lost 4 bases, the J end lost 6 bases, and 11 bases lay between the germline ends. The CDR3 spans 13 residues. Germline values: CDR1 SGHTA, CDR2 FQGNSA. The CDR3 spells CASSSPSRDTQYF. The CDR3 region has the DNA TGTGCCAGCAGCTCGCCTAGTAGGGATACGCAGTATTTT.

This sequence joins TRBV7-9 and TRBJ2-7; 12 nucleotides agree with TRBD2. Unmatched junction bases numbered 11, after V lost 2 bases and J lost 6 bases. CDR3 length: 17 amino acids. CDR1 is SEHNR and CDR2 is FQNEAQ in the germline V gene (reference sequence). CDR3 bases: TGTGCCAGCAGCTTATTCGCGCTAGCGGGAGGGTCGGGCGAGCAGTACTTC. Amino acid sequence: CASSLFALAGGSGEQYF.

This clonotype was observed many times. The chain has TRBV5-5 and TRBJ1-5; D gene ambiguous. V lost 2 bases, J lost 7 bases, and 16 bases lay in between. The CDR3 sequence is 15 residues long. Germline assignment: CDR1 SGHKS and CDR2 YYEKEE (reference sequence). CDR3 sequence (DNA): TGTGCCAGCAGCTTTTTCCCCGCCGGGTTCCAGCCCCAGCATTTT. Translating it yields CASSFFPAGFQPQHF.

This clonotype has a count of ten or more. The CDR3 DNA is TGTGCCAGCAGCTTAGGAGGTCGGGTCAGGGTGAGCTCCTACGAGCAGTACTTC. Translated: CASSLGGRVRVSSYEQYF. The genes are TRBV11-1 and TRBJ2-7; D possibly corresponds to TRBD1 (5 bases). The V end was cut by 1 base, the J end by 0 bases, with 19 bases between. The CDR3 sequence is 18 residues long. Germline CDR1 reads SGHAT; CDR2 reads FQDESV (reference sequence).

In its sample, this clonotype was seen many times. The rearrangement joins TRBV20-1 to TRBJ1-1; D gene ambiguous. The germline gives CDR1 DFQATT, CDR2 SNEGSKA (reference sequence). The CDR3 covers 15 residues. Trimming left V 6 bases short and J 0 bases short, with 17 bases between. The chain's CDR3 is CSAVRPGALNTEAFF. CDR3 coding DNA: TGCAGTGCAGTTAGGCCAGGCGCCTTGAACACTGAAGCTTTCTTT.

This clonotype was counted a few times. The chain is built from TRBV5-6 and TRBJ1-2; no reliable D call. The CDR3 has 13 amino acids. From germline, CDR1 is SGHDT and CDR2 YYEEEE. The V gene lost 1 base and the J gene lost 6 bases, with 10 bases spanning the gap. The CDR3 DNA reads TGTGCCAGCAGCTTGTGGACGGAACATGGCTACACCTTC. This sequence encodes CASSLWTEHGYTF.

This clonotype has ten or more counts. Written as DNA, the CDR3 is TGTGCCAGCAGCTTAGGGCCACGCGGAAATCAGCCCCAGCATTTT. It is translated as CASSLGPRGNQPQHF. The chain employs TRBV7-9 and TRBJ1-5, with D hard to call. The germline V gene has CDR1 SEHNR and CDR2 FQNEAQ (reference sequence). Deletions cut 1 base from V and 4 bases from J, with 11 bases between. The CDR3 length is 15 residues.

In this sample, this clonotype turned up many times. The rearrangement joins TRBV6-1 to TRBJ1-2; no clear D. The length of the CDR3 is 13 residues. Germline loops: CDR1 MNHNS, CDR2 SASEGT. Trimming took off 2 bases at V and 3 bases at J, with 7 bases between the two ends. The CDR3 DNA sequence: TGTGCCAGCAGTGAACAGTTAGACTATGGCTACACCTTC. Encoded protein: CASSEQLDYGYTF.

The sample holds a few counts of this clonotype. V and J are TRBV20-1 and TRBJ2-1; no definite D call. V lost 7 bases and J 10 bases, leaving 23 bases between the germline ends. The CDR3 spans 14 residues. The germline V gene has CDR1 DFQATT and CDR2 SNEGSKA (reference sequence). The CDR3: CSVPPGRLGIEQFF. The CDR3 DNA sequence: TGCAGTGTTCCCCCAGGCCGACTTGGCATAGAGCAGTTCTTC.

This clonotype was picked up many times. J is TRBJ2-3 and V is TRBV28, with TRBD2 as a possible D gene (5 bases). The CDR3 runs 15 residues. Trimming removed 2 bases at V and 6 bases at J, with 15 bases between. CDR1 MDHEN and CDR2 SYDVKM come from the germline V gene. The CDR3 loop is CASSLVTIAGDTQYF. The CDR3 DNA is TGTGCCAGCAGTTTAGTGACCATCGCGGGCGATACGCAGTATTTT.

In this sample, this clonotype turned up many times. The genes are TRBV29-1 and TRBJ1-1, with D possibly TRBD1 on 5 matching bases. Germline lookup yields CDR1 SQVTM and CDR2 ANQGSEA. Trimming cost V 3 bases and J 5 bases, with 16 bases left between them. The CDR3 is made up of 14 amino acids. In DNA, the CDR3 is TGCAGCGTTGAGGTTTCGGGGGGAGGTACTGAAGCTTTCTTT. As protein: CSVEVSGGGTEAFF.

Ten or more counts support this clonotype. V usage is TRBV29-1 and J usage is TRBJ1-5; 9 positions match TRBD1. V trimming: 6 bases; J trimming: 2 bases; junction bases outside the gene matches: 2. Germline assignment: CDR1 SQVTM and CDR2 ANQGSEA. The CDR3 sequence is 13 residues long. CDR3 protein: CSVQGAGNQPQHF. Written as DNA, the CDR3 is TGCAGCGTACAGGGGGCGGGCAATCAGCCCCAGCATTTT.

This clonotype has a count of ten or more. The J gene is TRBJ1-1, the V gene TRBV7-9; the D is unclear. The germline CDR1 and CDR2 sequences are SEHNR and FQNEAQ (reference sequence). V lost 4 bases and J lost 7, with 16 bases in between. The CDR3 has 14 amino acids. DNA for the CDR3: TGTGCCAGCAGCTCTCAGCTGGGGTCCGTTGAAGCTTTCTTT. Translating gives CASSSQLGSVEAFF. The whole variable domain, filled in from reference TRBV7-9 and TRBJ1-1, reads DTGVSQNPRHKITKRGQNVTFRCDPISEHNRLYWYRQTLGQGPEFLTYFQNEAQLEKSRLLSDRFSAERPKGSFSTLEIQRTEQGDSAMYLCASSSQLGSVEAFFGQGTRLTVV.

The chain combines TRBV5-6 with TRBJ1-2, with D unclear. The CDR3 has 14 residues. V lost 2 bases and J 3 bases, leaving 11 bases between the germline ends. Germline assignment: CDR1 SGHDT and CDR2 YYEEEE. CDR3 in DNA: TGTGCCAGCAGCTTATTCCCATCGCACTATGGCTACACCTTC. Amino acids: CASSLFPSHYGYTF. The full variable domain, its missing parts supplied by reference TRBV5-6 and TRBJ1-2, is DAGVTQSPTHLIKTRGQQVTLRCSPKSGHDTVSWYQQALGQGPQFIFQYYEEEERQRGNFPDRFSGHQFPNYSSELNVNALLLGDSALYLCASSLFPSHYGYTFGSGTRLTVV.

This clonotype showed up just a few times. This sequence joins TRBV5-1 and TRBJ2-6, with 15 bases that match TRBD2. Looked up from germline, CDR1 is SGHRS and CDR2 is YFSETQ. V lost 1 base and J lost 2; bases outside the gene matches: 4. This CDR3 has 19 amino acids. CDR3 residues: CASSLRTSGRVAGANVLTF. The CDR3 DNA sequence: TGCGCCAGCAGCTTGAGGACTAGCGGGAGGGTAGCTGGGGCCAACGTCCTGACTTTC.

The sample holds many counts of this clonotype. This rearrangement joins TRBV5-1 to TRBJ2-3, with D maybe TRBD1 (5 bases). Between the trimmed V and J ends, which lost 5 bases and 4 bases, there was a span of 14 bases. The CDR3 covers 14 residues. Germline V CDR1 and CDR2: SGHRS, YFSETQ. The CDR3 loop is CASSSDTSADTQYF. Written as DNA, the CDR3 is TGCGCCAGCAGTTCGGACACCTCCGCAGATACGCAGTATTTT.

This clonotype was recorded many times. V is TRBV3-1 and J is TRBJ1-1, with a tentative D call TRBD1 (5 bases). In germline, CDR1 is LGHDT, CDR2 YNNKEL (reference sequence). Trimming shortened V by 2 bases and J by 1 base, and 14 bases separated the two germline ends. The CDR3 is made up of 16 amino acids. The CDR3 DNA is TGTGCCAGCAGCCAACCCACTGACAGCCAGAACACTGAAGCTTTCTTT. The encoded protein is CASSQPTDSQNTEAFF.

In its sample, this clonotype was seen a few times. The chain uses TRBV5-4 and TRBJ2-7; D ambiguous. Germline loops: CDR1 SGHNT, CDR2 YYREEE (reference sequence). The CDR3 spans 15 residues. The V and J ends lost 1 base and 0 bases respectively, with 11 bases between them. CDR3 bases: TGTGCCAGCAGCTTGTCACACCAGCCCTCCTACGAGCAGTACTTC. Its translation is CASSLSHQPSYEQYF.

The rearrangement links TRBV5-4 to TRBJ2-5; 9 bases match TRBD2. The CDR3 is made up of 15 amino acids. V trimming: 3 bases; J trimming: 4 bases; junction bases outside the gene matches: 7. Germline CDR1 SGHNT, CDR2 YYREEE (reference sequence). CDR3 sequence (DNA): TGTGCCAGCAGCTGGGGGGCGGGAGGGGTAGAGACCCAGTACTTC. Translating it yields CASSWGAGGVETQYF.